The source of this T cell receptor beta chain is a study of tumor-infiltrating lymphocytes in primary liver carcinoma (dated by TCRdb to 2016 to 2017). For the wider study: Hepatocellular carcinoma (four) or combined HCC and intrahepatic cholangiocarcinoma (one) was present in the five patients, who were three men and two women aged 30 to 69 years. For each liver tumor, the study sampled five regions along with adjacent normal tissue and blood, and applied TCRbeta repertoire sequencing, expression microarrays and whole-exome sequencing. Reproducibility between technical replicate repertoires was high, with correlation coefficients above 0.95 and mean shared-clone rates roughly 0.87. Agilent mRNA microarray profiling was performed on the approximately 25 tumor region samples to relate TCRbeta repertoire diversity to the local molecular phenotype. Each sample produced roughly 3.65 to 8 million productive TCRbeta reads, and read depth showed no significant difference between tissue types. The five patients had tumors staged T1-T3 N0M0, with maximum diameters ranging from about 4.2 to 10 cm. TCRbeta repertoire sequencing covered 35 or so specimens from 5 patients: roughly 25 tumor regions, 5 adjacent noncancerous liver tissues and 5 peripheral blood samples. Points the paper makes about the study in general: Comparison of CD4+ and CD8+ T cell repertoires was precluded by the use of bulk unsorted samples. Pairs of tumor regions showed greater repertoire overlap (mean about 36%) than tumor-adjacent pairs (approximately 17%) or tumor-blood pairs (around 15%), which is consistent with antigen-driven expansion. Only roughly 8-25% of top clones appeared in all five regions of a tumor, which suggests that tumor-infiltrating T cells are spatially heterogeneous. Because only the TCR beta chain was sequenced and unpaired alpha chains were not captured, true repertoire diversity is likely underestimated. With just a few patients in the study, the authors point out that the findings should be validated in a larger study. The top 250 clones accounted for a significantly greater share of the repertoire in tumors than in blood (p = 0.039).

TCRbeta-specific cDNA was reverse-transcribed from roughly 500 ng total RNA using a constant-region primer and ProtoScript II reverse transcriptase. TCRbeta libraries were built with three nested multiplex PCR rounds, a slightly modified ARM-PCR procedure. A final 25-cycle PCR with Deep VentR polymerase added sample barcodes and Illumina adapters. Before sequencing, amplicons of 200-500 bp were gel-purified using a QIAquick gel extraction kit. TCRbeta amplicons were sequenced on an Illumina HiSeq 2500 with 250-bp paired-end reads. The original methods were these. Reads were quality-trimmed with Trimmomatic v0.33, and paired reads were merged with FLASH v1.2.11 to recover full CDR3 sequences. V, D and J germline segments were assigned to the rearranged TCRbeta sequences by MiGEC v1.2.1b. Clonotype statistics and Shannon-Wiener diversity indices were computed with VDJtools v1.0.0. To cut down on sampling bias, every analysis after diversity analysis relied on just the 250 most abundant clonotypes from each sample. Clones were called with MiXCR by TCRdb after fastp trimmed the public reads at Q25, and only in-frame beta chains were retained. Every distinct CDR3 protein forms one entry, paired with its most common genes and DNA. What appears here as the V and J calls and clone size reflects TCRdb's work, not the paper's. This sample comprises more than 60,000 distinct CDR3 sequences, almost 70% of them detected only once. The ten biggest clones cover about 27% of the sample.

Comment on this clonotype: The specificity of this receptor is unknown. Relative to the germline gene, one junction end is altered; a read error may explain this.

Without any cell sorting, total RNA and DNA were co-extracted from 20-30 mg of bulk tissue using the AllPrep DNA/RNA mini kit. Roughly five patients with histopathologically diagnosed primary liver carcinoma underwent surgical resection in China between November 2015 and March 2016. Patients had chronic HBV infection and were treatment-naive at sampling. Five spatially separated regions were sampled per tumor: superior, inferior, left-lateral and right-lateral poles, plus the tumor centre. Histology showed that every tumor sample contained more than 85% viable tumor cells. Each fresh piece of tumor and adjacent tissue was cut in two, with one half stored in RNAlater at -80 degrees C and the other half sent for histology. Sequencing used liver tumor tissue from sampling region 4. Reading the label with the study, this specimen's cell subset or site is: tumor region T4, right-lateral pole. This clonotype was obtained from a man aged 40-55 years with primary liver carcinoma and hepatitis B virus infection.

The nucleotide sequence is TGTGTCAGCAGCCAAATGAAAGGAGGGTACAGTGGCTACACCTTC. Translation gives CVSSQMKGGYSGYTF. This sequence uses TRBV14 and TRBJ1-2; the D gene assignment is ambiguous. Measured from the cysteine to the phenylalanine, the CDR3 is 15 residues long. Only CDR3 DNA is held: 45 bases, read in frame from base 1. Via the germline V gene, CDR1 is SGHDN and CDR2 FVKESK. With the portions outside the CDR3 filled from the reference TRBV14 and TRBJ1-2 genes, the complete variable region becomes EAGVTQFPSHSVIEKGQTVTLRCDPISGHDNLYWYRRVMGKEIKFLLHFVKESKQDESGMPNNRFLAERTGGTYSTLKVQPAELEDSGVYFCVSSQMKGGYSGYTFGSGTRLTVV.